The subject of this entry is one TCR beta chain. Assay: immunoSEQ multiplex PCR; the TCRdb copy retains only in-frame clones and omits some. Among 98,000 or so clones listed, approximately 80% were seen once. Germline trimming cut 4 bases from V and 4 bases from J; bases unmatched to any gene: 11. The germline V gene has CDR1 SGHTA and CDR2 FQGNSA. This CDR3 contains 16 residues. The sample is drawn from a study of blood T cell repertoires in COVID-19. Overall study: Researchers got acute and convalescent COVID-19 samples from the United States, Italy and Spain.

This TCR derives from a woman over 75 with active or convalescent COVID-19. This chain uses TRBV7-2 with TRBJ1-2; 8 bases match TRBD1. The sequencing input was peripheral blood. CDR3 bases: TGTGCCAGCAGCTCACTCGGACAGGGCGCAATCTATGGCTACACCTTC. It is translated as CASSSLGQGAIYGYTF.